This entry lists 14 T cell receptor beta chains sequenced from one sample in a study of blood T cell repertoires in COVID-19. Libraries were prepared by immunoSEQ multiplex PCR; TCRdb keeps only in-frame clonotypes and omits some of them. The repertoire holds 360,000 or so clones, with about 90% as singletons. The sequenced material came from PBMCs or T cells enriched from blood (not recorded which). The receptors shown here come from a young woman who had been exposed to COVID-19.

The V call is TRBV13, the J call TRBJ1-3; D ambiguous. V dropped 3 bases and J dropped 2 bases, with 11 bases sitting between them. The CDR3 sequence is 15 residues long. Germline assignment: CDR1 PRHDT and CDR2 FYEKMQ (reference sequence). CDR3 loop: CASSLVSGPGNTIYF. The DNA of the CDR3 is TGTGCCAGCAGCTTGGTTTCAGGCCCTGGAAACACCATATATTTT.

This chain links TRBV7-3 with TRBJ2-1; TRBD2 might be the D (6 bases). The CDR3 extends over 15 amino acids. Germline V gene sequence: CDR1 SGHTA, CDR2 FQGTGA. With 1 base removed from V and 4 bases from J, the gap between germline ends came to 11 bases. In nucleotides, the CDR3 is TGTGCCAGCAGCTTAAGTGCTAGCGAGTACAATGAGCAGTTCTTC. This translates into CASSLSASEYNEQFF. The full variable domain, its missing parts supplied by reference TRBV7-3 and TRBJ2-1, is GAGVSQTPSNKVTEKGKYVELRCDPISGHTALYWYRQSLGQGPEFLIYFQGTGAADDSGLPNDRFFAVRPEGSVSTLKIQRTERGDSAVYLCASSLSASEYNEQFFGPGTRLTVL.

The gene calls are TRBV19 and TRBJ1-4; 7 bases fit TRBD1. CDR1 is LNHDA and CDR2 is SQIVND in the germline V gene (reference sequence). The length of the CDR3 is 14 residues. The V segment lost 2 bases and the J segment 10 bases; nucleotides outside the gene matches: 7. CDR3 loop: CASSIQGGVGKLFF. For the CDR3, the DNA is TGTGCCAGTAGTATACAGGGGGGAGTGGGAAAACTGTTTTTT.

Concerning this clone: The sample contains more than one DNA sequence encoding this CDR3. The V and J genes are TRBV5-1 and TRBJ1-6; the D gene is possibly TRBD1 (6 bases). This CDR3 has 15 amino acids. V shed 4 bases and J shed 1 base, with 9 bases lying between them. Germline CDR1 and CDR2: SGHRS and YFSETQ. The CDR3 here is CASSLQGSYNSPLHF. The CDR3 coding sequence is TGCGCCAGCAGCCTACAGGGATCCTATAATTCACCCCTCCACTTT.

This clone was picked up a small number of times. The J gene is TRBJ1-2, the V gene TRBV30; possible D gene TRBD1, 5 bases. This CDR3 region has 12 residues. V lost 0 bases, J lost 8 bases, and 10 bases lay in between. Germline V gene sequence: CDR1 GTSNPN, CDR2 SVGIG (reference sequence). Here the CDR3 reads CAWSVQVGGYTF. The CDR3 bases are TGTGCCTGGAGTGTACAGGTGGGGGGCTACACCTTC.

The gene calls are TRBV2 and TRBJ1-3; 7 nucleotides agree with TRBD1. Germline assignment: CDR1 SNHLY and CDR2 FYNNEI. Germline trimming cut 10 bases from V and 2 bases from J; bases unmatched to any gene: 5. The CDR3 is made up of 13 amino acids. The CDR3, as DNA: TGTGCCATCACAGGGGAAACTGGAAACACCATATATTTT. This encodes CAITGETGNTIYF.

This clone was observed a handful of times. This chain joins TRBV18 and TRBJ2-7; 8 bases are shared with TRBD1. V dropped 0 bases and J dropped 3; count of bases not matched to a gene: 4. The germline gives CDR1 KGHSH, CDR2 LQKENI. CDR3 length: 15 residues. Here the CDR3 DNA reads TGTGCCAGCTCACCACCGGCAGGGGGCGGCTACGAGCAGTACTTC. This codes for CASSPPAGGGYEQYF.

This clone was observed a handful of times. V gene TRBV7-2 combines with J gene TRBJ2-1; possible D gene TRBD2, 6 bases. The CDR3 length is 14 residues. CDR1 SGHTA and CDR2 FQGNSA come from the germline V gene. V dropped 1 base and J dropped 9 bases, with 13 bases sitting between them. In nucleotides, the CDR3 is TGTGCCAGCAGCTTAGTAACTAGCAGCGGTGAGCAGTTCTTC. As protein: CASSLVTSSGEQFF.

J is TRBJ2-2 and V is TRBV7-2; D remains ambiguous. V lost 3 bases and J lost 6, with 8 bases in between. The V gene's germline CDR1 is SGHTA and CDR2 FQGNSA. The CDR3 runs 13 residues. CDR3 protein: CASSFVGAGELFF. For the CDR3, the DNA is TGTGCCAGCAGCTTCGTGGGCGCCGGGGAGCTGTTTTTT.

The rearrangement links TRBV28 to TRBJ2-1; D ambiguous. Germline V CDR1 and CDR2: MDHEN, SYDVKM. The CDR3 length is 11 residues. Trimming took off 2 bases at V and 8 bases at J, with 4 bases between the two ends. In DNA, the CDR3 is TGTGCCAGCAGTTTAAGAGATGAGCAGTTCTTC. The encoded protein is CASSLRDEQFF.

The V and J genes are TRBV2 and TRBJ1-6, with a tentative D call TRBD1 (5 bases). Per the germline V gene, CDR1 is SNHLY and CDR2 is FYNNEI. V lost 2 bases and J 9 bases, leaving 11 bases between the germline ends. The CDR3 consists of 14 residues. The CDR3 sequence is CASSEMTAISPLHF. In nucleotides, the CDR3 is TGTGCCAGCAGTGAAATGACAGCCATTTCACCCCTCCACTTT. Full variable domain (missing parts from reference TRBV2 and TRBJ1-6): EPEVTQTPSHQVTQMGQEVILRCVPISNHLYFYWYRQILGQKVEFLVSFYNNEISEKSEIFDDQFSVERPDGSNFTLKIRSTKLEDSAMYFCASSEMTAISPLHFGNGTRLTVT.

This clone has only one observation. The CDR3 loop reads CASSTTTKGLAGHTGELFF. The DNA of the CDR3 is TGTGCCAGCAGCACAACCACCAAGGGACTAGCGGGGCACACCGGGGAGCTGTTTTTT. The chain combines TRBV7-3 with TRBJ2-2, with 13 bases aligning to TRBD2. The CDR3 runs 19 residues. The V and J ends lost 5 bases and 3 bases, in that order; junction bases with no gene match: 12. Germline CDR1 and CDR2: SGHTA and FQGTGA. The full variable domain, with the rest looked up from reference TRBV7-3 and TRBJ2-2, is GAGVSQTPSNKVTEKGKYVELRCDPISGHTALYWYRQSLGQGPEFLIYFQGTGAADDSGLPNDRFFAVRPEGSVSTLKIQRTERGDSAVYLCASSTTTKGLAGHTGELFFGEGSRLTVL.

J is TRBJ2-3 and V is TRBV7-9; D might be TRBD2 (5 bases). The CDR3 spans 13 residues. Trimming cost V 5 bases and J 5 bases, with 11 bases left between them. The germline CDR1 and CDR2 sequences are SEHNR and FQNEAQ (reference sequence). CDR3 bases: TGTGCCAGCAGCCCTGGAGGCCAAGATACGCAGTATTTT. Encoded protein: CASSPGGQDTQYF.

The rearrangement links TRBV19 to TRBJ1-5; D is ambiguous. In germline, CDR1 is LNHDA, CDR2 SQIVND (reference sequence). This CDR3 has 15 amino acids. Between the trimmed V and J ends, which lost 5 bases and 0 bases, there was a span of 11 bases. For the CDR3, the DNA is TGTGCCAGTAGTGGCCAAAGATATAGCAATCAGCCCCAGCATTTT. This codes for CASSGQRYSNQPQHF.